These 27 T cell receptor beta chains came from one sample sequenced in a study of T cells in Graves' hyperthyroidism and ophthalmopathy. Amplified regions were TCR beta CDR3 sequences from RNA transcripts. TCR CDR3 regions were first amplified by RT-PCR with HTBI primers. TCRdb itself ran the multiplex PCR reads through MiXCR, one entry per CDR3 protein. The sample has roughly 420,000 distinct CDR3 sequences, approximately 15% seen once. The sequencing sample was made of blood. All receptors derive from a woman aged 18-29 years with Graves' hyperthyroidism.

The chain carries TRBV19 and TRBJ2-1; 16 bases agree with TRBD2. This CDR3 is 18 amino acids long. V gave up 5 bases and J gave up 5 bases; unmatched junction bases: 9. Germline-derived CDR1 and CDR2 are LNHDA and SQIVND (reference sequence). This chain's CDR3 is CASSAGLAGGPVDNEQFF. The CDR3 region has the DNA TGTGCCAGTAGTGCGGGACTAGCGGGGGGGCCGGTGGACAATGAGCAGTTCTTC.

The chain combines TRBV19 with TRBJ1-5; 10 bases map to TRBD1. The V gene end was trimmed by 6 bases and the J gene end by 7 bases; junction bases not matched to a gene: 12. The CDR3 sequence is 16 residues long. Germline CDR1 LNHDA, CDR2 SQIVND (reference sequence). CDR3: CASSKTGTGVSQPQHF. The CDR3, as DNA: TGTGCCAGTAGCAAAACCGGGACAGGGGTATCCCAGCCCCAGCATTTT.

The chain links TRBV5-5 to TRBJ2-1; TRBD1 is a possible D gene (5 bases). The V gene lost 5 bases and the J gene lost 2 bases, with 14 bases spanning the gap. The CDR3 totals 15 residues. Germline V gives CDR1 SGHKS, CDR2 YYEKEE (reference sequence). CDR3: CASRAGFRPYNEQFF. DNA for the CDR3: TGTGCCAGCAGGGCAGGGTTCCGTCCCTACAATGAGCAGTTCTTC.

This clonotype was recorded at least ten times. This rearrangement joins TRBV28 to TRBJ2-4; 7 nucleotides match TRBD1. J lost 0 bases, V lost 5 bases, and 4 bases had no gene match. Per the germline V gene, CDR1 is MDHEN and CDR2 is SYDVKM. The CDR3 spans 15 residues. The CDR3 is CASSLDRVAKNIQYF. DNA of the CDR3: TGTGCCAGCAGTCTAGACAGGGTAGCCAAAAACATTCAGTACTTC.

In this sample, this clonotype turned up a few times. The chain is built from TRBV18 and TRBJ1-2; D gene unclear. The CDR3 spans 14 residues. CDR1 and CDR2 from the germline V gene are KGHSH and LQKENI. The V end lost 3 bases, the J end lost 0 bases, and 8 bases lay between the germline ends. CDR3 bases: TGTGCCAGCTCACCGTCAGATTCTAACTATGGCTACACCTTC. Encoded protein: CASSPSDSNYGYTF. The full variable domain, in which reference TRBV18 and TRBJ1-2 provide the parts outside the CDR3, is NAGVMQNPRHLVRRRGQEARLRCSPMKGHSHVYWYRQLPEEGLKFMVYLQKENIIDESGMPKERFSAEFPKEGPSILRIQQVVRGDSAAYFCASSPSDSNYGYTFGSGTRLTVV.

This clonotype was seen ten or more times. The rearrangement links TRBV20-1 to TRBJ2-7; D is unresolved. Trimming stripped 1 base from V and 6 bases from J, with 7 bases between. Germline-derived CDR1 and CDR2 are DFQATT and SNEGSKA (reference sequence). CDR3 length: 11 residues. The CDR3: CSARGVGEQYF. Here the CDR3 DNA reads TGCAGTGCTAGAGGGGTTGGCGAGCAGTACTTC.

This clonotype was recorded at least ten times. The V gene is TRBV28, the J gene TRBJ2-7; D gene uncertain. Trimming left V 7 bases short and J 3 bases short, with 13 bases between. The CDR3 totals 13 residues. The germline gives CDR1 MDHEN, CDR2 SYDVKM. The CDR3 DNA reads TGTGCCAGCACCTTGAGGCAAGACTACGAGCAGTACTTC. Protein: CASTLRQDYEQYF.

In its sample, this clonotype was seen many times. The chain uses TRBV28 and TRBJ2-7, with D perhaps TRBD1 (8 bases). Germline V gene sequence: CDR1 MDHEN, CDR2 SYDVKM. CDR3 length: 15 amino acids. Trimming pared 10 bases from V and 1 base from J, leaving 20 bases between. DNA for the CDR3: TGTGCCAACAGGGGGGGGACTTGGACATCCTACGAGCAGTACTTC. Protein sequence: CANRGGTWTSYEQYF.

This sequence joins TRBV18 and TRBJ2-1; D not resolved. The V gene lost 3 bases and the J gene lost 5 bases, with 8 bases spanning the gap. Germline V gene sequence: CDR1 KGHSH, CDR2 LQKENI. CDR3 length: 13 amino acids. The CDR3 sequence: CASSPPGDNEQFF. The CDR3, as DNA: TGTGCCAGCTCACCCCCAGGCGACAATGAGCAGTTCTTC.

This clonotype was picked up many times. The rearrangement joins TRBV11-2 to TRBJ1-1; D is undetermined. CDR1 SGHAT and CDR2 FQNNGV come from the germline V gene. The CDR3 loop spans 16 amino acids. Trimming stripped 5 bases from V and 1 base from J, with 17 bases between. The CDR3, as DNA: TGTGCCAGCAGCCTCCGAATTATAAACTGGAACACTGAAGCTTTCTTT. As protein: CASSLRIINWNTEAFF.

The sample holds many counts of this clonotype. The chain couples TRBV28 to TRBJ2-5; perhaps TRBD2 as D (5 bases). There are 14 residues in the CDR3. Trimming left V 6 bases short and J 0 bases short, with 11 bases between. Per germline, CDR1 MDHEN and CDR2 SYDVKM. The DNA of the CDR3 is TGTGCCAGCAGCCCCGGCGGGTACCAAGAGACCCAGTACTTC. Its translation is CASSPGGYQETQYF.

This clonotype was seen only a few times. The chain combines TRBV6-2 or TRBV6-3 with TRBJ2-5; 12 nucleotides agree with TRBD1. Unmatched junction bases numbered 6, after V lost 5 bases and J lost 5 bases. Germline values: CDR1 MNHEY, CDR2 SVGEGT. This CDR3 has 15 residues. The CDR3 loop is CASSPGTGGWETQYF. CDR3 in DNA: TGTGCCAGCAGTCCCGGGACAGGGGGCTGGGAGACCCAGTACTTC.

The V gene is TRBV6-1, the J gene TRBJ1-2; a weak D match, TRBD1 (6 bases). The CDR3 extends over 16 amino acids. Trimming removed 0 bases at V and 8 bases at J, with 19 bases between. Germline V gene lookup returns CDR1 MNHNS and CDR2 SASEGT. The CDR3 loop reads CASSEAPGGGLRGYTF. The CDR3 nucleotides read TGTGCCAGCAGTGAAGCCCCGGGGGGGGGGCTAAGGGGCTACACCTTC.

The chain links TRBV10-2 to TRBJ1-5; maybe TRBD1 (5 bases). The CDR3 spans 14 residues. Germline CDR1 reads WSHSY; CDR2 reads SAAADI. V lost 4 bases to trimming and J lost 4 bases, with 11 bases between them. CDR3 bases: TGCGCCAGCAGTGCCGCAGGGAATAATCAGCCCCAGCATTTT. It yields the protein CASSAAGNNQPQHF.

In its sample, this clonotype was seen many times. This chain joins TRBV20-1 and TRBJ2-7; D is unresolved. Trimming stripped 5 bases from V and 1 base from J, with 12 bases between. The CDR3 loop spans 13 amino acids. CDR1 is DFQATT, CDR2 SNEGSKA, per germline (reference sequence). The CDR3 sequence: CSALTPGSYEQYF. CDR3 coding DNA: TGCAGTGCTTTGACCCCTGGATCCTACGAGCAGTACTTC.

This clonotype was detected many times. The CDR3: CASSADNINQPQHF. CDR3 bases: TGTGCCAGCAGCGCCGACAACATCAATCAGCCCCAGCATTTT. The chain is built from TRBV7-9 and TRBJ1-5; D remains ambiguous. The V end lost 5 bases, the J end lost 3 bases, and 11 bases lay between the germline ends. This CDR3 is 14 amino acids long. Germline V gene sequence: CDR1 SEHNR, CDR2 FQNEAQ (reference sequence). Based on the CDR3 plus reference TRBV7-9 and TRBJ1-5, the full variable domain is DTGVSQNPRHKITKRGQNVTFRCDPISEHNRLYWYRQTLGQGPEFLTYFQNEAQLEKSRLLSDRFSAERPKGSFSTLEIQRTEQGDSAMYLCASSADNINQPQHFGDGTRLSIL.

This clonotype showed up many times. The CDR3 region is CASGQAGGRYEQFF. CDR3 DNA: TGTGCCAGCGGACAAGCGGGGGGACGATATGAGCAGTTCTTC. The V gene is TRBV6-1, the J gene TRBJ2-1; TRBD2 matches 9 bases. Trimming removed 8 bases from V and 8 bases from J; junction bases left unmatched: 10. Germline assignment: CDR1 MNHNS and CDR2 SASEGT. The CDR3 is made up of 14 amino acids.

CDR3 nucleotides: TGTGCCACCAGCTTGGGACAGGGGGCTTACGAGCAGTACTTC. Its translation: CATSLGQGAYEQYF. The chain uses TRBV15 and TRBJ2-7, with 12 bases matching TRBD1. The J segment lost 4 bases and the V segment lost 5 bases, leaving 3 bases of the junction unmatched. The germline V gene has CDR1 LNHNV and CDR2 YYDKDF (reference sequence). The length of the CDR3 is 14 residues.

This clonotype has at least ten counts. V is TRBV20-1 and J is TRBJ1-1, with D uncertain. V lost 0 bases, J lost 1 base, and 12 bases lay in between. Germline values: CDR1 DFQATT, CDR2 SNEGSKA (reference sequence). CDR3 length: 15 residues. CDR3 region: CSARERFAGNTEAFF. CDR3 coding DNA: TGCAGTGCTAGAGAAAGGTTTGCGGGGAACACTGAAGCTTTCTTT.

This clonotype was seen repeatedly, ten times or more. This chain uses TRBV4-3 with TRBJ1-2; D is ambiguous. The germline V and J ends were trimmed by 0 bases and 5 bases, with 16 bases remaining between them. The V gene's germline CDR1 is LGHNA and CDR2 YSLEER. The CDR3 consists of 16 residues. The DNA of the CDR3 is TGCGCCAGCAGCCAAGATCGGAGTCGGGCTGGGTATGGCTACACCTTC. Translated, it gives CASSQDRSRAGYGYTF.

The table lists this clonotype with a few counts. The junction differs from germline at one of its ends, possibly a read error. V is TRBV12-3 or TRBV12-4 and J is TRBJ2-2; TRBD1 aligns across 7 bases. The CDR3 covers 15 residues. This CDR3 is CAIRLRQGSTGEPFF. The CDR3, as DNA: TGTGCCATCCGTCTTAGACAGGGAAGCACCGGGGAGCCGTTTTTT.

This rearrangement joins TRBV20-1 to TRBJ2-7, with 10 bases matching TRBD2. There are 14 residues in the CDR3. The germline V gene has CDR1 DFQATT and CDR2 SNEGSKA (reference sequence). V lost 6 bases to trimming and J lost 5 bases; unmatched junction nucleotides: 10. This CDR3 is CSATGLAGEHEQYF. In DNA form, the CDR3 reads TGCAGTGCCACCGGCCTAGCGGGAGAACACGAGCAGTACTTC.

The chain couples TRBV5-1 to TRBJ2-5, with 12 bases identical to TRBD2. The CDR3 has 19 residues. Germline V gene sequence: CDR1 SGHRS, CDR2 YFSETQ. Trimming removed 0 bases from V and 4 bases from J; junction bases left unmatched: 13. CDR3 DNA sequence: TGCGCCAGCAGCTTGGCCCCCCCTAGCGGGAGGGCAGGCGGAGAGACCCAGTACTTC. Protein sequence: CASSLAPPSGRAGGETQYF.

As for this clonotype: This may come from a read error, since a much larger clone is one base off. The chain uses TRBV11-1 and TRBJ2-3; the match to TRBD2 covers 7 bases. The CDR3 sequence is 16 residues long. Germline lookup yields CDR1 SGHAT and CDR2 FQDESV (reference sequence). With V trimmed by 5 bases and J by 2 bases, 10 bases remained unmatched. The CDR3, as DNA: TGTGCCAGCAGCAGCGGGGCCCTGGGGTCCACAGATACGCAGTATTTT. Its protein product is CASSSGALGSTDTQYF.

The chain's CDR3 is CASGRTGDLKDYGYTF. The DNA for the CDR3 is TGTGCCAGCGGAAGGACAGGGGATCTTAAGGACTATGGCTACACCTTC. The genes are TRBV12-3 or TRBV12-4 and TRBJ1-2; 9 bases map to TRBD1. V lost 8 bases to trimming and J lost 3 bases; unmatched junction nucleotides: 13. The CDR3 spans 16 residues.

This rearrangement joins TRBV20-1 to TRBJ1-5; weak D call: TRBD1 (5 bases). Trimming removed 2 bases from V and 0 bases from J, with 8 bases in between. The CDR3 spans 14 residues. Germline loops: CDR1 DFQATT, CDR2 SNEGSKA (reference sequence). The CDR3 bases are TGCAGTGCTAGACAGGGTTTTAGCAATCAGCCCCAGCATTTT. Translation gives CSARQGFSNQPQHF.

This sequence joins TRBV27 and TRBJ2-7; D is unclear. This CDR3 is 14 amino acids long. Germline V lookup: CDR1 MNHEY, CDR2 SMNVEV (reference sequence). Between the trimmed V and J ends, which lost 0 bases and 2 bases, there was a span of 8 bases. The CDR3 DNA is TGTGCCAGCAGTTTATCGTTCGGACCCTACGAGCAGTACTTC. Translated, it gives CASSLSFGPYEQYF.